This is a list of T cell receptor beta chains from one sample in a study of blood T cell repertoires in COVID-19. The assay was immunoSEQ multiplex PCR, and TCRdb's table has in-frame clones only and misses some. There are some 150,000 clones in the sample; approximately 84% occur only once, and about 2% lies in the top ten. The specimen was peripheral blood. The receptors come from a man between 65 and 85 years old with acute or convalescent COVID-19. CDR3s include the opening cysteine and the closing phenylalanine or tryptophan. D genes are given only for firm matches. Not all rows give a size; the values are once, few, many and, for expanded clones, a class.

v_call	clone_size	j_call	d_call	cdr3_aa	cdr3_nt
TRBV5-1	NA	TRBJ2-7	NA	CASSLARGTSYEQYF	TGCGCCAGCAGCTTGGCCCGGGGGACTTCCTACGAGCAGTACTTC
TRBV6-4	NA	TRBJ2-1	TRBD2	CASSATSGIGGEQFF	TGTGCCAGCAGTGCCACTAGCGGGATTGGGGGTGAGCAGTTCTTC
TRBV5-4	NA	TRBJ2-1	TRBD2	CASSLAGGPGNEQFF	TGTGCCAGCAGCCTAGCGGGAGGCCCCGGGAATGAGCAGTTCTTC
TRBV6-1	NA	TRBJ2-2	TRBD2	CASSDRGVLNTGELFF	TGTGCCAGCAGTGACCGGGGGGTGCTGAACACCGGGGAGCTGTTTTTT
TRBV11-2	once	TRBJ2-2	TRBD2	CASSPGGGHTGELFF	TGTGCCAGCAGCCCGGGCGGGGGACACACCGGGGAGCTGTTTTTT
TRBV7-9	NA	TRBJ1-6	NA	CASSPPGSYNSPLHF	TGTGCCAGCTCCCCCCCGGGATCTTATAATTCACCCCTCCACTTT
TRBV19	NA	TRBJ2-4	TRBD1	CASSIGRDRTSNIQYF	TGTGCCAGTAGTATTGGAAGGGACAGGACGTCGAACATTCAGTACTTC
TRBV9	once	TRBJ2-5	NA	CASSPTEAPRETQYF	TGTGCCAGCAGCCCAACGGAGGCCCCCCGAGAGACCCAGTACTTC
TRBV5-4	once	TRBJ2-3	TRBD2	CASSLAGGLLDTQYF	TGTGCCAGCAGTCTGGCGGGGGGGCTTTTAGATACGCAGTATTTT
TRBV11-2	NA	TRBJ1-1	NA	CASLGQRDTEAFF	TGTGCCAGCTTGGGGCAGCGGGACACTGAAGCTTTCTTT
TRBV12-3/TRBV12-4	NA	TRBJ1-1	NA	CASSLGERSEAFF	TGTGCCAGCAGTTTAGGAGAACGTTCTGAAGCTTTCTTT
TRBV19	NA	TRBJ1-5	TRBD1	CASNPGTGQTNQPQHF	TGTGCCAGTAATCCCGGGACAGGACAAACCAATCAGCCCCAGCATTTT
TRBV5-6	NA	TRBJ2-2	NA	CASSRSRAGELFF	TGTGCCAGCAGCCGCTCGCGGGCCGGGGAGCTGTTTTTT
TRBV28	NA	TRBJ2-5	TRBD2	CASRFGLAGVETQYF	TGTGCCAGCAGATTCGGACTAGCGGGAGTGGAGACCCAGTACTTC
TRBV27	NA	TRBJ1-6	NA	CASTRGGASPLHF	TGTGCCAGCACCCGCGGAGGGGCTTCGCCCCTCCACTTT